This T cell receptor (beta chain) was sequenced during a study of T cell repertoires in aging, cancer and after chemotherapy. This CDR3 region has 11 residues. Per germline, CDR1 LNHDA and CDR2 SQIVND (reference sequence). With 5 bases removed from V and 3 bases from J, the gap between germline ends came to 5 bases. The template was genomic DNA from peripheral blood, not RNA. A mixed TRB-A/B primer pool amplified rearranged TRB by multiplex touch-down PCR. TCRdb ran MiXCR on the multiplex PCR reads and lists one entry per CDR3 protein. The sample contains 15,000 to 20,000 distinct CDR3 sequences, about two fifths of which appear only once.

Sequencing was carried out using blood. The chain links TRBV19 to TRBJ2-7; no clear D gene. This receptor was obtained from a human donor with a solid tumor. The CDR3 loop reads CASSWNYEQYF. CDR3 coding DNA: TGTGCCAGTAGTTGGAACTACGAGCAGTACTTC. The variable domain in full, with the rest retrieved from reference TRBV19 and TRBJ2-7, is DGGITQSPKYLFRKEGQNVTLSCEQNLNHDAMYWYRQDPGQGLRLIYYSQIVNDFQKGDIAEGYSVSREKKESFPLTVTSAQKNPTAFYLCASSWNYEQYFGPGTRLTVT.